The 26 T cell receptor beta chains below all came from one sample that was sequenced in a study of identical twins. TCRdb reprocessed the 5' RACE reads via MiXCR and lists one record per CDR3 protein. Seen here are under 900,000 distinct CDR3 sequences, about 20% observed once, and the top ten hold around 12%. These data also featured in a second study, about T cells expressing NK-cell markers.

Source material: PBMCs. The receptors shown here come from a woman under 30 in good health.

V and J are TRBV7-9 and TRBJ1-2, with a weak D call TRBD1 (6 bases). Germline CDR1 SEHNR, CDR2 FQNEAQ (reference sequence). V dropped 0 bases and J dropped 4 bases, with 15 bases sitting between them. The CDR3 loop spans 16 amino acids. The CDR3 sequence is CASSLAHRGAGYGYTF. The CDR3 DNA is TGTGCCAGCAGCTTAGCCCATAGGGGGGCAGGCTATGGCTACACCTTC. The full variable domain, rest sourced from reference TRBV7-9 and TRBJ1-2, is DTGVSQNPRHKITKRGQNVTFRCDPISEHNRLYWYRQTLGQGPEFLTYFQNEAQLEKSRLLSDRFSAERPKGSFSTLEIQRTEQGDSAMYLCASSLAHRGAGYGYTFGSGTRLTVV.

The genes are TRBV12-5 and TRBJ2-5, with D perhaps matching TRBD2 (5 bases). The germline V gene has CDR1 LGHNT and CDR2 FRNRAP. The CDR3 spans 13 residues. V dropped 6 bases and J dropped 5 bases, with 13 bases sitting between them. The CDR3 region has the DNA TGTGCTAGTGGCCCCCCGGGATCGGAGACCCAGTACTTC. It codes for CASGPPGSETQYF.

This clonotype showed up just a few times. Here the CDR3 reads CASSDPQETQYF. The CDR3 coding sequence is TGCGCCAGCAGTGACCCCCAAGAGACCCAGTACTTC. V and J are TRBV10-2 and TRBJ2-5; D remains ambiguous. V was shortened by 3 bases and J by 1 base, with 3 bases between the two germline ends. CDR1 and CDR2 from the germline V gene are WSHSY and SAAADI. CDR3 length: 12 residues.

Only a few counts were recorded for this clonotype. The genes are TRBV5-6 and TRBJ2-3; D call uncertain. V lost 2 bases and J lost 7, with 8 bases in between. CDR3 length: 12 amino acids. Germline CDR1 reads SGHDT; CDR2 reads YYEEEE. The CDR3 DNA sequence: TGTGCCAGCAGCTTAAACGGAAATACGCAGTATTTT. It specifies CASSLNGNTQYF.

The chain employs TRBV2 and TRBJ1-2; a weak D match, TRBD1 (5 bases). V was pared by 5 bases and J by 1 base, with 23 bases between. The germline CDR1 and CDR2 sequences are SNHLY and FYNNEI. The CDR3 covers 18 residues. For the CDR3, the DNA is TGTGCCAGCAGTATCGACAGTTATGTGGTCCTCGTTAACTATGGCTACACCTTC. Protein product: CASSIDSYVVLVNYGYTF.

This clonotype was counted only a few times. The chain is built from TRBV12-3 or TRBV12-4 and TRBJ2-3, with 10 bases fitting TRBD2. This CDR3 is built from 15 residues. Trimming cost V 5 bases and J 8 bases; bases outside gene matches: 10. CDR3 protein: CASSRLPSSGGTQYF. Here the CDR3 DNA reads TGTGCCAGCAGTCGGCTACCCTCTAGCGGGGGTACGCAGTATTTT.

The rearrangement joins TRBV25-1 to TRBJ2-1; possibly TRBD2 for D (5 bases). Per germline, CDR1 MGHDK and CDR2 SYGVNS. This CDR3 region has 14 residues. V lost 0 bases and J lost 9, with 12 bases in between. This CDR3 is CASSEYTGWAEQFF. The CDR3 DNA follows: TGTGCCAGCAGTGAATATACGGGGTGGGCTGAGCAGTTCTTC.

The chain links TRBV29-1 to TRBJ1-2, with D unclear. V shed 7 bases and J shed 9 bases, with 12 bases lying between them. Germline V gene data show CDR1 as SQVTM and CDR2 as ANQGSEA. CDR3 length: 10 amino acids. The CDR3 DNA sequence: TGCAGCGCCAAACTAGACCGCTACACCTTC. Residues: CSAKLDRYTF.

The chain recombines TRBV5-6 with TRBJ1-5; no definite D call. Deletions cut 6 bases from V and 11 bases from J, with 15 bases between. CDR1 is SGHDT, CDR2 YYEEEE, per germline. The CDR3 runs 12 residues. CDR3 DNA: TGTGCCAGCATCCTCTCTCACCGGACCCAGCATTTT. Translation gives CASILSHRTQHF.

The chain uses TRBV7-8 and TRBJ2-3; 10 nucleotides align to TRBD2. The germline V gene has CDR1 SGHVS and CDR2 FQNEAQ. The CDR3 spans 16 residues. With 1 base clipped from V and 5 bases from J, the junction kept 6 bases outside the gene matches. The CDR3 loop is CASSLGAGGLRDTQYF. In DNA form, the CDR3 reads TGTGCCAGCAGCTTAGGAGCGGGGGGGCTCAGAGATACGCAGTATTTT.

This clonotype was seen more than once but under ten times. The rearrangement uses TRBV12-3 or TRBV12-4 and TRBJ2-3; D gene ambiguous. Trimming left V 2 bases short and J 8 bases short, with 8 bases between. This CDR3 is 12 amino acids long. This CDR3 reads CASSLWGPTQYF. In nucleotides, the CDR3 is TGTGCCAGCAGTTTATGGGGTCCTACGCAGTATTTT.

The CDR3 is CASTLDTAAEAFF. The CDR3 DNA is TGTGCCAGCACCCTGGACACTGCGGCTGAAGCTTTCTTT. This chain joins TRBV3-1 and TRBJ1-1; the D gene is possibly TRBD1 (5 bases). The CDR3 runs 13 residues. The V gene's germline CDR1 is LGHDT and CDR2 YNNKEL (reference sequence). V was clipped by 7 bases and J by 6 bases, with 15 bases between them.

This clonotype was seen a few times. The gene calls are TRBV10-3 and TRBJ2-7; 9 nucleotides match TRBD1. This CDR3 region has 16 residues. Trimming removed 8 bases from V and 4 bases from J; junction bases left unmatched: 15. CDR1 is ENHRY and CDR2 is SYGVKD in the germline V gene. DNA for the CDR3: TGTGCCATCTCCCCCGGACAGGGGAACAATGTGTACGAGCAGTACTTC. This sequence encodes CAISPGQGNNVYEQYF.

In DNA form, the CDR3 reads TGTGCCAGCAGTCCGGACAGGGCTCTCACAGATACGCAGTATTTT. Translation gives CASSPDRALTDTQYF. The chain links TRBV12-3 or TRBV12-4 to TRBJ2-3, with 8 nucleotides matching TRBD1. V lost 5 bases to trimming and J lost 2 bases; unmatched junction nucleotides: 6. This CDR3 has 15 residues.

The V gene is TRBV6-1, the J gene TRBJ1-1, with D perhaps matching TRBD1 (5 bases). In germline, CDR1 is MNHNS, CDR2 SASEGT. Trimming left V 6 bases short and J 1 base short, with 18 bases between. The CDR3 covers 16 residues. The CDR3 sequence is CASRPSQGVRNTEAFF. The CDR3 DNA reads as TGTGCCAGCAGGCCCAGCCAGGGCGTGAGGAACACTGAAGCTTTCTTT.

This clonotype was found a few times. This rearrangement joins TRBV6-2 or TRBV6-3 to TRBJ1-2; weak D call: TRBD1 (6 bases). This CDR3 is built from 12 residues. Trimming removed 6 bases at V and 4 bases at J, with 9 bases between. Germline V gene data show CDR1 as MNHEY and CDR2 as SVGEGT. The CDR3 is CASSGGSYGYTF. CDR3 sequence (DNA): TGTGCCAGCAGCGGGGGCAGCTATGGCTACACCTTC.

Judged by abundance, this clonotype is medium-sized (0.01 to 0.1%). The rearrangement links TRBV4-3 to TRBJ2-1; tentatively, D is TRBD1 (6 bases). Germline V gives CDR1 LGHNA, CDR2 YSLEER. Trimming cost V 2 bases and J 2 bases, with 13 bases left between them. This CDR3 comprises 16 residues. CDR3 sequence (DNA): TGCGCCAGCAGCCAACAGCCGGGACAAACCTACAATGAGCAGTTCTTC. Residues: CASSQQPGQTYNEQFF.

As DNA, the CDR3 is TGTGCCACCAGTGACAGACTAGCGGAGCTTCAAGAGACCCAGTACTTC. It is translated as CATSDRLAELQETQYF. The V call is TRBV24-1, the J call TRBJ2-5, with 9 positions matching TRBD2. Germline lookup yields CDR1 KGHDR and CDR2 SFDVKD. This CDR3 region has 16 residues. The V gene end was trimmed by 4 bases and the J gene end by 2 bases; junction bases not matched to a gene: 7.

This clonotype showed up just a few times. The J gene is TRBJ2-7, the V gene TRBV18; D uncertain. Trimming cost V 2 bases and J 2 bases, with 13 bases left between them. CDR3 length equals 15 residues. Germline-derived CDR1 and CDR2 are KGHSH and LQKENI. CDR3 DNA sequence: TGTGCCAGCTCACCAGGGCTCGCAGAGACCTACGAGCAGTACTTC. It encodes CASSPGLAETYEQYF.

The CDR3 DNA reads as TGTGCCAGCAGCTTAAACATAGGGAGGCCCCCCTACGAGCAGTACTTC. Residues: CASSLNIGRPPYEQYF. V gene TRBV7-2 combines with J gene TRBJ2-7, with a possible D match to TRBD2 (6 bases). The germline gives CDR1 SGHTA, CDR2 FQGNSA. The CDR3 has 16 amino acids. Trimming stripped 2 bases from V and 2 bases from J, with 16 bases between.

For this clonotype: A read error may account for a junction end that differs from germline. The rearrangement links TRBV6-2 or TRBV6-3 to TRBJ1-5; D is possibly TRBD1 (6 bases). Per the germline V gene, CDR1 is MNHEY and CDR2 is SVGEGT. The CDR3 is 16 amino acids. DNA of the CDR3: TGTGCTAGCAGTTACAACATAGGGGGATACAATCAGCCCCAGCATTTT. Translation gives CASSYNIGGYNQPQHF.

With regard to this clonotype: A much more abundant neighbour one base away suggests this may be a read error. This chain connects TRBV5-6 to TRBJ2-7; D possibly uses TRBD1 or TRBD2 (5 bases each). Germline V gene lookup returns CDR1 SGHDT and CDR2 YYEEEE. Trimming removed 2 bases from V and 6 bases from J, with 9 bases in between. The CDR3 totals 12 residues. The CDR3 coding sequence is TGTGCCAGCAGCTTCGGGACCTTCGAGCAGTACTTC. Protein: CASSFGTFEQYF.

This clonotype was observed many times. The J gene is TRBJ2-5, the V gene TRBV30; D not certain. With 2 bases removed from V and 5 bases from J, the gap between germline ends came to 9 bases. Germline CDR1 is GTSNPN and CDR2 is SVGIG (reference sequence). The CDR3 is 12 amino acids. The CDR3 nucleotides are TGTGCCTGGAGTCAAAAGGGTGAGACCCAGTACTTC. This translates into CAWSQKGETQYF.

This clonotype was observed at least ten times. The V and J genes are TRBV20-1 and TRBJ2-1, with 7 bases that match TRBD1. The CDR3 has 15 residues. V lost 0 bases to trimming and J lost 3 bases; unmatched junction nucleotides: 5. The germline V gene has CDR1 DFQATT and CDR2 SNEGSKA (reference sequence). CDR3 bases: TGCAGTGCTAGAGAAGAGGGGGCGGTCTACAATGAGCAGTTCTTC. It translates to CSAREEGAVYNEQFF.

The V call is TRBV20-1, the J call TRBJ2-5; no clear D gene. The V end was cut by 8 bases, the J end by 7 bases, with 26 bases between. This CDR3 is 15 amino acids long. Germline assignment: CDR1 DFQATT and CDR2 SNEGSKA (reference sequence). CDR3 sequence reads: CSSSQSRRPSGTQYF. Written as DNA, the CDR3 is TGCAGTTCCTCCCAAAGCAGACGCCCAAGTGGGACCCAGTACTTC.

The rearrangement uses TRBV3-1 and TRBJ2-6; D is ambiguous. Germline CDR1 is LGHDT and CDR2 is YNNKEL (reference sequence). This CDR3 region has 15 residues. V dropped 5 bases and J dropped 0 bases, with 8 bases sitting between them. The CDR3 region is CASSIANSGANVLTF. In DNA, the CDR3 is TGTGCCAGCAGCATTGCTAACTCTGGGGCCAACGTCCTGACTTTC.